This T cell receptor beta chain was found in a study of T cell responses to AZD1222 COVID-19 vaccine. Across the whole study: Pooled in the analysis were second doses at about 4 or about 12 weeks. Study-level results: Donors skewed white British and female; clonal diversity was possibly underestimated. Across spike, vaccine-associated CD4 TCRs were found, dominant at 160-218 and 743-854. Only a handful of AZD1222 recipients, roughly 6 in all, had baseline seropositivity.

The assay was immunoSEQ multiplex PCR, and TCRdb's table has in-frame clones only and misses some. The sample shows about 130,000 clones, around 89% of them seen only once. Notes on this clone: Its cognate antigen is unknown.

The source of this sequence is an adult in good health. The specimen was peripheral blood, collected on day 0 of AZD1222 vaccination.

CDR3 nucleotide sequence: TGTGCCAGCAGCCACGCGGGCAATGAGCAGTTCTTC. Protein product: CASSHAGNEQFF. The genes are TRBV7-6 and TRBJ2-1; D may be TRBD2 (5 bases). V gave up 5 bases and J gave up 6 bases, with 8 bases separating them. Germline CDR1 reads SGHVS; CDR2 reads FNYEAQ. The CDR3 spans 12 residues.